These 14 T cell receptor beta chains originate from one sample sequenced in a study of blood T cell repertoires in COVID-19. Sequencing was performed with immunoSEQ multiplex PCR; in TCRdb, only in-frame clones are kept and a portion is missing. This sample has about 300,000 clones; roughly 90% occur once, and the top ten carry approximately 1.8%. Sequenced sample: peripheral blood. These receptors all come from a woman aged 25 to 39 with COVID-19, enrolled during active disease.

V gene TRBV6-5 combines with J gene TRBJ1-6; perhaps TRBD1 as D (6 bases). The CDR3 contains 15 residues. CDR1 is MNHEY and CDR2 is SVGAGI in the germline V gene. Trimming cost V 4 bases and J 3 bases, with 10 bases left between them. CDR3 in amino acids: CASSSPGHYNSPLHF. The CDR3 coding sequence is TGTGCCAGCAGTTCCCCGGGACACTATAATTCACCCCTCCACTTT.

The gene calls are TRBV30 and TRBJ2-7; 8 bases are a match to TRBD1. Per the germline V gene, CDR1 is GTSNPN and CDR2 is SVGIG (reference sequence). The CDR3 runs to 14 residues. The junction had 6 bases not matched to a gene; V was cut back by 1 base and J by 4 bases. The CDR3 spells CAWSGTGRRYEQYF. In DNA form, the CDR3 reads TGTGCCTGGAGTGGGACAGGGAGAAGGTACGAGCAGTACTTC.

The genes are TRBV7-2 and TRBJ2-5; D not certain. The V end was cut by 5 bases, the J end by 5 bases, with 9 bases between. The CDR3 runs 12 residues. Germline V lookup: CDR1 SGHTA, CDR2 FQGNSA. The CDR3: CASSAPWETQYF. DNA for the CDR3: TGTGCCAGCAGCGCGCCTTGGGAGACCCAGTACTTC. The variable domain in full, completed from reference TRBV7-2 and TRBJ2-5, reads GAGVSQSPSNKVTEKGKDVELRCDPISGHTALYWYRQSLGQGLEFLIYFQGNSAPDKSGLPSDRFSAERTGGSVSTLTIQRTQQEDSAVYLCASSAPWETQYFGPGTRLLVL.

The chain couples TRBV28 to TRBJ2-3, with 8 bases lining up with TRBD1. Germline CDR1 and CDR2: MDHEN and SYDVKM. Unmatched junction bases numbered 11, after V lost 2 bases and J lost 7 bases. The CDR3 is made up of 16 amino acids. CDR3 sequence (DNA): TGTGCCAGCAGTTTAGGGACCCAGGGGGCCCTCCATACGCAGTATTTT. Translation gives CASSLGTQGALHTQYF. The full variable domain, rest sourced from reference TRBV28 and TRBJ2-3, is DVKVTQSSRYLVKRTGEKVFLECVQDMDHENMFWYRQDPGLGLRLIYFSYDVKMKEKGDIPEGYSVSREKKERFSLILESASTNQTSMYLCASSLGTQGALHTQYFGPGTRLTVL.

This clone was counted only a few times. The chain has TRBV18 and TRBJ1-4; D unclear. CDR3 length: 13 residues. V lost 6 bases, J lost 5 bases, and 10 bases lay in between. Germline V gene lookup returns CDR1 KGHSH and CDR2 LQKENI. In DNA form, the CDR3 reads TGTGCCAGCTCCCCGGGGAGAAATGAAAAACTGTTTTTT. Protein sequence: CASSPGRNEKLFF.

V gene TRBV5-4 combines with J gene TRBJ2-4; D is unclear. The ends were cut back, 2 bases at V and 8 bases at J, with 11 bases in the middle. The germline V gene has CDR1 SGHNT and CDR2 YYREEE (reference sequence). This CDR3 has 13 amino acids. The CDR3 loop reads CASSFFESDIQYF. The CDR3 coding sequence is TGTGCCAGCAGCTTCTTTGAATCGGACATTCAGTACTTC.

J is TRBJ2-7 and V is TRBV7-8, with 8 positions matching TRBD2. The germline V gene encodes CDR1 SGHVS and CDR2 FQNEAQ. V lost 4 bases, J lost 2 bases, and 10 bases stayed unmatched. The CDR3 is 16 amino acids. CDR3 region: CASSSRRTSPTYEQYV. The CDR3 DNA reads TGTGCCAGCAGCTCACGGAGGACTAGCCCAACCTACGAGCAGTACGTC.

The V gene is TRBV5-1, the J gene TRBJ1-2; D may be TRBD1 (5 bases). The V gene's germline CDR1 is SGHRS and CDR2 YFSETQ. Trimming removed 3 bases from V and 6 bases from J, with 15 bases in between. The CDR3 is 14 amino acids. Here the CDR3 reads CASSWGGQADGYTF. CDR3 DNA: TGCGCCAGCAGCTGGGGGGGTCAGGCGGATGGCTACACCTTC. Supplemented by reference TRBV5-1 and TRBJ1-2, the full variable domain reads KAGVTQTPRYLIKTRGQQVTLSCSPISGHRSVSWYQQTPGQGLQFLFEYFSETQRNKGNFPGRFSGRQFSNSRSEMNVSTLELGDSALYLCASSWGGQADGYTFGSGTRLTVV.

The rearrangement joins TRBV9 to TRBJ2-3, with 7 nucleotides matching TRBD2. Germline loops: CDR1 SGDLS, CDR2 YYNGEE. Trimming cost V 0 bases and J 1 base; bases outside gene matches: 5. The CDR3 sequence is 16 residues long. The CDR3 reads CASSVATAGGTDTQYF. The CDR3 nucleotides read TGTGCCAGCAGCGTAGCCACGGCGGGGGGCACAGATACGCAGTATTTT.

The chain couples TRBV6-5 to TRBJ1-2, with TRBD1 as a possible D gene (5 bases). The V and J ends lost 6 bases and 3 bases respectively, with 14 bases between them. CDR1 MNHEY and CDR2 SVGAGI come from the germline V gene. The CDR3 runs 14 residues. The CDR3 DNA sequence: TGTGCCAGCAGCGCAAGGGGTAGGGACTATGGCTACACCTTC. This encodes CASSARGRDYGYTF.

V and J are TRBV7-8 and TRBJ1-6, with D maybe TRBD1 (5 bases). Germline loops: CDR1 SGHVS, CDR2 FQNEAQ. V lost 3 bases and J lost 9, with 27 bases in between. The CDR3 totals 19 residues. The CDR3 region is CASSFLAVGVPGGGSPLHF. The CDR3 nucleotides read TGTGCCAGCAGCTTTTTGGCGGTGGGGGTCCCCGGGGGTGGTTCACCCCTCCACTTT.

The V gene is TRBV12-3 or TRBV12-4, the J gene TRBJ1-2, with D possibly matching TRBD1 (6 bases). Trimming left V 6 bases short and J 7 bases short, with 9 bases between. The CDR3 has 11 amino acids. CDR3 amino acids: CASSQGLGYTF. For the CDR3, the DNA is TGTGCCAGCAGCCAGGGGCTTGGCTACACCTTC.

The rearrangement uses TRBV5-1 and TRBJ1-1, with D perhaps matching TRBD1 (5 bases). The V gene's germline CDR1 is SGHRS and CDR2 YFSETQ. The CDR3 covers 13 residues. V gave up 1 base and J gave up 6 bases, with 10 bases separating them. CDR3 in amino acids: CASSLSGVPEAFF. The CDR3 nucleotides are TGCGCCAGCAGCTTGTCGGGGGTCCCTGAAGCTTTCTTT.

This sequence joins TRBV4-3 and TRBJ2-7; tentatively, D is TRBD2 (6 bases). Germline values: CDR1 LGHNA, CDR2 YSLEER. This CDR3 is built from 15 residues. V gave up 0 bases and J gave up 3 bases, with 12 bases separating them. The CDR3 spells CASSQDRDSIYEQYF. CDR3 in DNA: TGCGCCAGCAGCCAAGACCGGGACTCAATCTACGAGCAGTACTTC.